This T cell receptor (beta chain) was profiled in a study of blood T cell repertoires in COVID-19. Overall study context: COVID-19 samples from acute and convalescent phases originated in the United States, Italy and Spain.

After removal of 5 bases from V and 5 bases from J, the junction contained 6 bases not matched to a gene. Germline-derived CDR1 and CDR2 are MDHEN and SYDVKM. The CDR3 runs to 14 residues. Original analysis: By means of reference gene primer amplification, nucleated cell counts were estimated. Data came from immunoSEQ multiplex PCR; TCRdb stores just in-frame clones and leaves some out. V and J calls and clone size are as listed in that table; D and trimming were resolved from the DNA. The table lists about 280,000 clones, about 85% of them singletons. The sample comprised peripheral blood. The V and J genes are TRBV28 and TRBJ1-1; TRBD1 aligns across 9 bases. The receptor was isolated from a human donor in a cohort sampled during active COVID-19. The DNA for the CDR3 is TGTGCCAGCAGTCACAGGGGGCGGAGGACTGAAGCTTTCTTT. Its translation is CASSHRGRRTEAFF.